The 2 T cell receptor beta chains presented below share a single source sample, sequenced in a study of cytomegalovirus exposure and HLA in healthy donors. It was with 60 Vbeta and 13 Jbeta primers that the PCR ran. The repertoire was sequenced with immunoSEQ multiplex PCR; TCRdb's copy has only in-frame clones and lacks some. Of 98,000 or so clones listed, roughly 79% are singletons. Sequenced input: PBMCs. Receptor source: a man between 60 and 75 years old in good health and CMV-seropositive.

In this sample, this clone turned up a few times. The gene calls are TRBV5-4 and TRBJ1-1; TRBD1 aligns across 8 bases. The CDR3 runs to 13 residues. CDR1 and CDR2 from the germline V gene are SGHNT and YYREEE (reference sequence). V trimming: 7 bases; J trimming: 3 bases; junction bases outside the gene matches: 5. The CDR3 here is CASRLQGDTEAFF. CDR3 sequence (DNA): TGTGCCAGCCGACTACAGGGGGACACTGAAGCTTTCTTT.

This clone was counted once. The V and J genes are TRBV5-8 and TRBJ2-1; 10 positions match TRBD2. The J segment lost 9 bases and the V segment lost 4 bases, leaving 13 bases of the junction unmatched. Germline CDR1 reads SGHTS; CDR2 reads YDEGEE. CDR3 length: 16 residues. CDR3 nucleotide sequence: TGTGCCAGCAGCGGGGGGAGCGGGGGGGCCGTTTCTGAGCAGTTCTTC. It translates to CASSGGSGGAVSEQFF.